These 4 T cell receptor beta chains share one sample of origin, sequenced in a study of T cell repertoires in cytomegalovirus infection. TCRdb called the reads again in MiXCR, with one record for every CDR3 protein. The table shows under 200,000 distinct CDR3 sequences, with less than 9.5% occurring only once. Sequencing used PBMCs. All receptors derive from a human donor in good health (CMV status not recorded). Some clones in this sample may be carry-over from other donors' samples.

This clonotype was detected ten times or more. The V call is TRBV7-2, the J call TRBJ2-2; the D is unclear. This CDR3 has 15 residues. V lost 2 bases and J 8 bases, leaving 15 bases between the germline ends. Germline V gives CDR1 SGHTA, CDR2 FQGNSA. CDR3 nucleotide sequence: TGTGCCAGCAGCTTAATGGGCGGATTGGGAGGGGAGCTGTTTTTT. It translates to CASSLMGGLGGELFF.

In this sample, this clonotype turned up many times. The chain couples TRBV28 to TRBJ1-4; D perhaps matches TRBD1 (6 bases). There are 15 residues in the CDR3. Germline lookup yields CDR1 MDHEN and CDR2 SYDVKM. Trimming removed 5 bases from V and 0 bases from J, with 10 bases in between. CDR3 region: CASSAGQSTNEKLFF. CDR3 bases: TGTGCCAGCAGTGCCGGACAGTCAACTAATGAAAAACTGTTTTTT.

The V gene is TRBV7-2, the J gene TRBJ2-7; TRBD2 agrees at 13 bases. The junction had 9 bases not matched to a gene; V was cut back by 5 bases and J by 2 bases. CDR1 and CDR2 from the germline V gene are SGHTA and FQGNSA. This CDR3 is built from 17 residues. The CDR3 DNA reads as TGTGCCAGCAGCCTGAGGACTAGCGGGAGAGTAGCCTACGAGCAGTACTTC. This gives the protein CASSLRTSGRVAYEQYF.

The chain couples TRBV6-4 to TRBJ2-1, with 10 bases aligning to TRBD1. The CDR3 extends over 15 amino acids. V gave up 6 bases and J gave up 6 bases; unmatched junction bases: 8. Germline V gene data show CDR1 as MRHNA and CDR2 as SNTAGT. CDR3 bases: TGTGCCAGCAGCAGCACCGGGACAGGGGCCAATGAGCAGTTCTTC. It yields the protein CASSSTGTGANEQFF.